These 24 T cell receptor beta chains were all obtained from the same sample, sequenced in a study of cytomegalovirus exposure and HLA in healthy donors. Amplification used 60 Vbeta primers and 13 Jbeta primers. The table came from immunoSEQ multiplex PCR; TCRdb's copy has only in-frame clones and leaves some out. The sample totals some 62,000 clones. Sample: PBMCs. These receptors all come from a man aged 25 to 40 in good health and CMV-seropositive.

CDR3 loop: CASSPDRGLSEAFF. The CDR3 region has the DNA TGTGCCAGCAGCCCCGACAGGGGGCTGAGTGAAGCTTTCTTT. This chain connects TRBV11-3 to TRBJ1-1; 10 positions match TRBD1. This CDR3 comprises 14 residues. The trim removed 5 bases at V and 7 bases at J, leaving 7 bases unmatched. Per the germline V gene, CDR1 is SGHNT and CDR2 is YENEEA.

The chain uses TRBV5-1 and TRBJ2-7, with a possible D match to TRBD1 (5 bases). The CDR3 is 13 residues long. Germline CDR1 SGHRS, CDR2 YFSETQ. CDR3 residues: CASSGQGTNEQYF. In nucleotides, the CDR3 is TGCGCGTCAAGTGGGCAGGGTACCAACGAGCAGTACTTC.

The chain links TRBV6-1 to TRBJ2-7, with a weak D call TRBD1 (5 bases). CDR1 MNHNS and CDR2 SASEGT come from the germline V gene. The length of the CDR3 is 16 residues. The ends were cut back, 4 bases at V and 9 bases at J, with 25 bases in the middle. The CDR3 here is CASSGRLDTSTMWQYF. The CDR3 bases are TGTGCCAGCAGTGGCCGCCTGGACACTTCTACGATGTGGCAGTACTTC.

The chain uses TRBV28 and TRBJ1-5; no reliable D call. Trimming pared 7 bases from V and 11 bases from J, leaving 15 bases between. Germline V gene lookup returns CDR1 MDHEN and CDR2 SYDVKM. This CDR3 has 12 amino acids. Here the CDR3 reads CASTPLEKAQHF. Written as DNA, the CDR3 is TGTGCCAGCACCCCCCTAGAAAAGGCCCAGCATTTT. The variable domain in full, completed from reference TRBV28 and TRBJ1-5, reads DVKVTQSSRYLVKRTGEKVFLECVQDMDHENMFWYRQDPGLGLRLIYFSYDVKMKEKGDIPEGYSVSREKKERFSLILESASTNQTSMYLCASTPLEKAQHFGDGTRLSIL.

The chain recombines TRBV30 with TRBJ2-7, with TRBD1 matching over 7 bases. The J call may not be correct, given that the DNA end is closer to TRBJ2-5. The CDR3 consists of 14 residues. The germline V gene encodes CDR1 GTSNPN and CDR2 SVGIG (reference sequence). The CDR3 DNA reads TGTGCCTGGAGTGAAATTGACAGGGAAGAGACCCAGTACTTC. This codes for CAWSEIDREETQYF.

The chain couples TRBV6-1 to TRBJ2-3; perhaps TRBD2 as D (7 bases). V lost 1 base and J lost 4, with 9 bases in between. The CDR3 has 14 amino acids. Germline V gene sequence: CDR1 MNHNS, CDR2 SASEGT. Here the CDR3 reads CASSEGGGPDTQYF. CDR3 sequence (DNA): TGTGCCAGCAGTGAAGGGGGGGGGCCAGATACGCAGTATTTT.

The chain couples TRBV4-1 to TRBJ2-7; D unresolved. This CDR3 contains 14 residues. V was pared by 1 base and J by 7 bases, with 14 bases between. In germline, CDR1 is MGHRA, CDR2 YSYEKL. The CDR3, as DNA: TGCGCCAGCAGCCAAGCCCAACTATTTAGGGAGCAGTACTTC. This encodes CASSQAQLFREQYF.

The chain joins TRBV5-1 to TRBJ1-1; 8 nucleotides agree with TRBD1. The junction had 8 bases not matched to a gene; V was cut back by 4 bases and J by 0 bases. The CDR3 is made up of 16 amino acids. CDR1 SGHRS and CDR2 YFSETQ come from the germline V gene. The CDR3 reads CASSPGQGIMNTEAFF. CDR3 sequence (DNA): TGCGCCAGCAGCCCCGGACAGGGAATAATGAACACTGAAGCTTTCTTT. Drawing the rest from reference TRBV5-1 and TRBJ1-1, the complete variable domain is KAGVTQTPRYLIKTRGQQVTLSCSPISGHRSVSWYQQTPGQGLQFLFEYFSETQRNKGNFPGRFSGRQFSNSRSEMNVSTLELGDSALYLCASSPGQGIMNTEAFFGQGTRLTVV.

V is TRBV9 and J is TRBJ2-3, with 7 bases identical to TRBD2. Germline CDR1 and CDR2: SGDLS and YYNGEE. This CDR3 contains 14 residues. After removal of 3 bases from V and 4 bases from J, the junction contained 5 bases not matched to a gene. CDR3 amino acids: CASSAGGYSDTQYF. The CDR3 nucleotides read TGTGCCAGCAGCGCCGGGGGGTACTCAGATACGCAGTATTTT.

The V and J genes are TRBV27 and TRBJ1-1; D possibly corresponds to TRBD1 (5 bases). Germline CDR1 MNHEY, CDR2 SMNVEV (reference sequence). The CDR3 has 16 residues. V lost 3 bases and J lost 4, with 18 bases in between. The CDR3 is CASSFYRDGGITEAFF. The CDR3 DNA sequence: TGTGCCAGCAGTTTTTATAGGGACGGGGGAATCACTGAAGCTTTCTTT.

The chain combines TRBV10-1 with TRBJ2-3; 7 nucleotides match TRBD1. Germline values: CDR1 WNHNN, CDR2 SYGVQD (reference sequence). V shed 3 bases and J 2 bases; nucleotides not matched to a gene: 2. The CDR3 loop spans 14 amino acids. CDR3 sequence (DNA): TGCGCCAGCAGTGAAGGGACAGCCACAGATACGCAGTATTTT. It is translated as CASSEGTATDTQYF.

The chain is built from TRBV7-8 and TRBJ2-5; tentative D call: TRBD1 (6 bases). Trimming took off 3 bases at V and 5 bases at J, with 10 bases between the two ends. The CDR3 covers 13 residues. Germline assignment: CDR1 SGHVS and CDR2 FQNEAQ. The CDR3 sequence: CASSFRGGETQYF. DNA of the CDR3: TGTGCCAGCAGCTTCAGGGGCGGGGAGACCCAGTACTTC. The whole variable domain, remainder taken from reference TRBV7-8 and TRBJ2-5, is GAGVSQSPRYKVAKRGQDVALRCDPISGHVSLFWYQQALGQGPEFLTYFQNEAQLDKSGLPSDRFFAERPEGSVSTLKIQRTQQEDSAVYLCASSFRGGETQYFGPGTRLLVL.

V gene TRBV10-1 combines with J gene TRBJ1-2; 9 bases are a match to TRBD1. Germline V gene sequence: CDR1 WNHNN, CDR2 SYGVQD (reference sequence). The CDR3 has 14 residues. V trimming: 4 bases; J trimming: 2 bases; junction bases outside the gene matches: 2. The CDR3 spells CASSAGQGNYGYTF. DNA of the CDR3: TGCGCCAGCAGTGCGGGACAGGGAAACTATGGCTACACCTTC.

CDR3 residues: CASSRSRDRGNSPLHF. The CDR3 DNA sequence: TGTGCCAGCTCCCGGAGCCGGGACAGGGGTAATTCACCCCTCCACTTT. V is TRBV18 and J is TRBJ1-6, with TRBD1 matching 10 bases. V trimming: 6 bases; J trimming: 6 bases; junction bases outside the gene matches: 8. The CDR3 runs 16 residues. The V gene's germline CDR1 is KGHSH and CDR2 LQKENI.

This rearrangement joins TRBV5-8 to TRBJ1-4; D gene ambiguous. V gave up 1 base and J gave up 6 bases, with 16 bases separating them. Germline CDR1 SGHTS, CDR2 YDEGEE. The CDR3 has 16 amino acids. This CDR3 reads CASSLLQTREDEKLFF. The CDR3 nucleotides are TGTGCCAGCAGCTTGCTTCAAACCCGGGAGGATGAAAAACTGTTTTTT.

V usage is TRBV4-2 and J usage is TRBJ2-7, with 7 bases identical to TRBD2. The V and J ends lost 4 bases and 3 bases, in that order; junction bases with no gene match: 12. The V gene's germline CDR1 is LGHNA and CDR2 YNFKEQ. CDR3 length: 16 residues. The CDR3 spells CASSPGGGEWVYEQYF. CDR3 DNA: TGTGCCAGCAGCCCCGGGGGAGGGGAATGGGTCTACGAGCAGTACTTC.

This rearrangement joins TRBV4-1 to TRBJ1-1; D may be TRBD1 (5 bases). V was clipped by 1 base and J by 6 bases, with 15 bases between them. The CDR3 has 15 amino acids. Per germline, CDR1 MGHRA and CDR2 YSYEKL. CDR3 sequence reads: CASSQVVRGAAEAFF. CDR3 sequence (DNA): TGCGCCAGCAGCCAAGTTGTACGTGGGGCGGCTGAAGCTTTCTTT.

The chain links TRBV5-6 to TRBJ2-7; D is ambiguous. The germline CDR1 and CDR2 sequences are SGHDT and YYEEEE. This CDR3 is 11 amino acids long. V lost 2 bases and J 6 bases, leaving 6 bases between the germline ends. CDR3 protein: CASSFTGEQYF. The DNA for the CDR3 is TGTGCCAGCAGCTTCACCGGCGAGCAGTACTTC.

The DNA for the CDR3 is TGCGCCAGCAGCCAAGTGGCAGGGGGCTGGGGGAACACCGGGGAGCTGTTTTTT. Amino acid sequence: CASSQVAGGWGNTGELFF. This chain connects TRBV4-1 to TRBJ2-2; 8 nucleotides line up with TRBD1. Losses at the gene ends were 1 base for V and 1 base for J; bases not matched to a gene: 8. The V gene's germline CDR1 is MGHRA and CDR2 YSYEKL. The CDR3 is 18 residues long.

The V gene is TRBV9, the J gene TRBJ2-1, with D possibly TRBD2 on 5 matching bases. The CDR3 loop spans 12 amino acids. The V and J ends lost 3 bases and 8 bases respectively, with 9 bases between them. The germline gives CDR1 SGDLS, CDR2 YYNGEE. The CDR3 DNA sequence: TGTGCCAGCAGCGCCACGAGGGATGAGCAGTTCTTC. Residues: CASSATRDEQFF.

CDR3 bases: TGTGCCAGTAGTCCCCCCGGGAGGAAGAAGACCCAGTACTTC. Residues: CASSPPGRKKTQYF. This rearrangement joins TRBV19 to TRBJ2-5, with 7 bases lining up with TRBD2. Trimming at V came to 5 bases and at J to 6 bases, leaving 9 bases not matched to a gene. Germline V gene data show CDR1 as LNHDA and CDR2 as SQIVND (reference sequence). The CDR3 has 14 amino acids.

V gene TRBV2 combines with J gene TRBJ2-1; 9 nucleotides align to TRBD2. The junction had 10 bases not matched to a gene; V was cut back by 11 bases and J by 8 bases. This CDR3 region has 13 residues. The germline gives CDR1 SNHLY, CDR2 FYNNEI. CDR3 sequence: CAVISGGRDEQFF. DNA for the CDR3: TGTGCCGTCATAAGCGGGGGGCGTGATGAGCAGTTCTTC. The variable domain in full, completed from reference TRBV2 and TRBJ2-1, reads EPEVTQTPSHQVTQMGQEVILRCVPISNHLYFYWYRQILGQKVEFLVSFYNNEISEKSEIFDDQFSVERPDGSNFTLKIRSTKLEDSAMYFCAVISGGRDEQFFGPGTRLTVL.

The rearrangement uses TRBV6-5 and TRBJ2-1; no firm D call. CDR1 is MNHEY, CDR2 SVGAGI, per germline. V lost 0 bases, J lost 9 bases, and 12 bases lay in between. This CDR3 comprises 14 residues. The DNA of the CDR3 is TGTGCCAGCAGTTACTCCCCGTATAATAGTGAGCAGTTCTTC. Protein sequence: CASSYSPYNSEQFF.

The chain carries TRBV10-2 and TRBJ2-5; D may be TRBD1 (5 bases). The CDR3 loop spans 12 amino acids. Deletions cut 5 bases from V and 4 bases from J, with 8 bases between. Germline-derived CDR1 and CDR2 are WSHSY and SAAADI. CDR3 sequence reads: CASSRRGETQYF. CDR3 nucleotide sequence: TGCGCCAGCAGTCGAAGGGGAGAGACCCAGTACTTC.